This T cell receptor (beta chain) was retrieved from a study of blood T cell repertoires in COVID-19. The table came from immunoSEQ multiplex PCR; TCRdb's copy has only in-frame clones and leaves some out. Among 70,000 to 100,000 clones listed, more than 80% were seen once. The germline CDR1 and CDR2 sequences are KGHSH and LQKENI. The V end lost 2 bases, the J end lost 0 bases, and 10 bases lay between the germline ends. The CDR3 length is 16 residues. This clone was recorded only once. This receptor was identified in a man in his forties or fifties with COVID-19, enrolled during active disease. Sequencing input: peripheral blood. The V call is TRBV18, the J call TRBJ2-2; maybe TRBD2 (6 bases). Here the CDR3 reads CASSPSPGANTGELFF. The CDR3 bases are TGTGCCAGCTCACCAAGTCCGGGGGCGAACACCGGGGAGCTGTTTTTT.